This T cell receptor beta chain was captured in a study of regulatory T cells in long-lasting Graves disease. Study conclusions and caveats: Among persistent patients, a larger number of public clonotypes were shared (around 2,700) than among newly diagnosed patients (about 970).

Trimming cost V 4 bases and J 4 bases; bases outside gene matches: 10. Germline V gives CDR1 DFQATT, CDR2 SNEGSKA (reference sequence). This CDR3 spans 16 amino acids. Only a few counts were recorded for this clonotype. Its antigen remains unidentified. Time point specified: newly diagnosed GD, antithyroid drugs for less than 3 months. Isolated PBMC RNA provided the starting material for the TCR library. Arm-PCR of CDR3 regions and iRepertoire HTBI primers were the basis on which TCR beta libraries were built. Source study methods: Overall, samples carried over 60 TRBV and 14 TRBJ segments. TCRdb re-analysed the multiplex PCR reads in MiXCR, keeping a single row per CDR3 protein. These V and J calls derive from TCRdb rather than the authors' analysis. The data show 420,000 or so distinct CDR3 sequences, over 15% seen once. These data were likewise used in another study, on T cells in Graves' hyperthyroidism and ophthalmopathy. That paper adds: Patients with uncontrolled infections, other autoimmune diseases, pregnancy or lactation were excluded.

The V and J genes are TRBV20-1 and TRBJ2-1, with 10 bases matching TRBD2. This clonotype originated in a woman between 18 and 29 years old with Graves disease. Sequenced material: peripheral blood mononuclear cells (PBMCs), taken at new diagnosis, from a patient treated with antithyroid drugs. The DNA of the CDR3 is TGCAGTGCTATCACCCACCTAGCGGGAGCTTACAATGAGCAGTTCTTC. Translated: CSAITHLAGAYNEQFF.